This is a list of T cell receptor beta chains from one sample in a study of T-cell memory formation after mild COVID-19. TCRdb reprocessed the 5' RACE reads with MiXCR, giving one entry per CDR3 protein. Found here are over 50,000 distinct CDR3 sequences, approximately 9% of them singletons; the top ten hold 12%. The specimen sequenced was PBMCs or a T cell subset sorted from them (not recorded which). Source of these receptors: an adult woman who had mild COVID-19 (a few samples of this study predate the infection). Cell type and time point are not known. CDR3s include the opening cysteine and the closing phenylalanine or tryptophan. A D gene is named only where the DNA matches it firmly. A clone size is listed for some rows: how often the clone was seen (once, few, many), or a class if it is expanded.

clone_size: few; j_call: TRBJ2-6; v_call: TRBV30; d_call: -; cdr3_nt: TGTGCCTGGACCCGGACTCTTTCTGGGGCCAACGTCCTGACTTTC; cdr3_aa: CAWTRTLSGANVLTF
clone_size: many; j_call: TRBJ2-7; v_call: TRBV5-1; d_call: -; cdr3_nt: TGCGCCAGCAGCTTGGGACAGGACTACGAGCAGTACTTC; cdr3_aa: CASSLGQDYEQYF
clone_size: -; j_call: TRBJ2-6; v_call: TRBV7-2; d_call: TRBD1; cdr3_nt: TGTGCCAGCAGCGCGGGACAGGGATTTGTGCCTGGGGCCAACGTCCTGACTTTC; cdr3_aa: CASSAGQGFVPGANVLTF
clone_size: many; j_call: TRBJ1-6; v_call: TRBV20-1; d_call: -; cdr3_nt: TGCAGTGCTAGTTTTTCCCAGGGGTCCCTTAATTCACCCCTCCACTTT; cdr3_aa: CSASFSQGSLNSPLHF
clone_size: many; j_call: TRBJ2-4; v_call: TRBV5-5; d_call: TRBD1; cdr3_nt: TGTGCCAGCAGAACCGGGACAGTCGAACTAGCCAAAAACATTCAGTACTTC; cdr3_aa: CASRTGTVELAKNIQYF
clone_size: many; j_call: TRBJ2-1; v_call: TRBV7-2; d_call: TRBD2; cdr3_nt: TGTGCCAGCAGCCCCGGGAGGAGGAATGAGCAGTTCTTC; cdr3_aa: CASSPGRRNEQFF
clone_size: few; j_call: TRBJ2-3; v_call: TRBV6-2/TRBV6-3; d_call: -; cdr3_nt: TGTGCCAGCAGTTACGGGTCGAGTGTGGATACGCAGTATTTT; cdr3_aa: CASSYGSSVDTQYF
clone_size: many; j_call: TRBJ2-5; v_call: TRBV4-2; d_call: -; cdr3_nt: TGTGCCAGCAGCCAAGATCGGGGGATGGGGGCAGAGACCCAGTACTTC; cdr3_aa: CASSQDRGMGAETQYF
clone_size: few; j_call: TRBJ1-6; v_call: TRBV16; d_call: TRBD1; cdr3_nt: TGTGCCAGCAGTCCGCAGGGGGCGAATAATTCACCCCTCCACTTT; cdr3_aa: CASSPQGANNSPLHF
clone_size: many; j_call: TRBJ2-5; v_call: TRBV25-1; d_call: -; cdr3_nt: TGTGCCAGCAGTGAATCTGAGGGGCAAGAGACCCAGTACTTC; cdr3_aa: CASSESEGQETQYF
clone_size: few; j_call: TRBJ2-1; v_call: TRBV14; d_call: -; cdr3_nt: TGTGCCAGCAGCCACAGCAATGAGCAGTTCTTC; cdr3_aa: CASSHSNEQFF
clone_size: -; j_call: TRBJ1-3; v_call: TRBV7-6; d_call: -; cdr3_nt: TGTGCCAGCAGCGAAAACCCGGGCTCTGGAAACACCATATATTTT; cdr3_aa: CASSENPGSGNTIYF
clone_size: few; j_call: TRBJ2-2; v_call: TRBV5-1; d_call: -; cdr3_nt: TGCGCCAGCAGCTGGAACACCGGGGAGCTGTTTTTT; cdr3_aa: CASSWNTGELFF
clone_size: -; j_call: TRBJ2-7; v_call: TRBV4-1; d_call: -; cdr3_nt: TGCGCCAGCAGCCAAGGAAAGGGAACCTACGAGCAGTACTTC; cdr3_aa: CASSQGKGTYEQYF
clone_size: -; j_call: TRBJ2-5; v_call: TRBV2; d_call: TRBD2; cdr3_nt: TGTGCCAGCAGGATAGCGGGGGCGCTGGAGACCCAGTACTTC; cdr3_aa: CASRIAGALETQYF
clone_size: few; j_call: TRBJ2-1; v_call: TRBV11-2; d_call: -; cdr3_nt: TGTGCCAGCATCTCCGCCAGGGAATATGGGGATGAGCAGTTCTTC; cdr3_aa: CASISAREYGDEQFF
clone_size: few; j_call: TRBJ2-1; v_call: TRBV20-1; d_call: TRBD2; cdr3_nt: TGCAGTGCTAGCCACCCTAGCGGGAGAGGCTACAATGAGCAGTTCTTC; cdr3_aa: CSASHPSGRGYNEQFF
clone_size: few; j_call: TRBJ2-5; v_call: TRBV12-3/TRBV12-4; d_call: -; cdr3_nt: TGTGCCAGCAGTTTTAAATTGCTCAGCCAAGAGACCCAGTACTTC; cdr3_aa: CASSFKLLSQETQYF
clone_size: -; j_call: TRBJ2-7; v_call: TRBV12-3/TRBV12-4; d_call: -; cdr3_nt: TGTGCCAGTAAGAAGGGAGGCGCCTACGAGCAGTACTTC; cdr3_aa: CASKKGGAYEQYF
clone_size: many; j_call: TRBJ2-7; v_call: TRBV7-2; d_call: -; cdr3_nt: TGTGCCAGCAGCGCCGCAAGCTCCTACGAGCAGTACTTC; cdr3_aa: CASSAASSYEQYF
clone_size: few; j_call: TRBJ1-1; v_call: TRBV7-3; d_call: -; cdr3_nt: TGTGCCAGCAGAGAAAGAGAATACACTGAAGCTTTCTTT; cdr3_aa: CASREREYTEAFF
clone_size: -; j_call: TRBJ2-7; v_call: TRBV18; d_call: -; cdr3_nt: TGTGCCAGCTCACCCAGTACCGGTAACTCCTACGAGCAGTACTTC; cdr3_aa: CASSPSTGNSYEQYF